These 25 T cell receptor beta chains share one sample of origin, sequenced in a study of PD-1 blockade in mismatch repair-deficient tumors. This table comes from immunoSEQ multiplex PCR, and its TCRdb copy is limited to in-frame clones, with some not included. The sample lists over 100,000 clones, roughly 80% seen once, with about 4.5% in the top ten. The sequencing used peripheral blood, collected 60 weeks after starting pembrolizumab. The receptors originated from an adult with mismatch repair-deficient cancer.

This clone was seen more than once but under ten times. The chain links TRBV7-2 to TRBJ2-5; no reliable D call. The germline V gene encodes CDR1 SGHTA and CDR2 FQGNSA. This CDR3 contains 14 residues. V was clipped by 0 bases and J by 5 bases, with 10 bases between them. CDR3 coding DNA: TGTGCCAGCAGCTTAGCGGTTAATGTGGAGACCCAGTACTTC. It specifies CASSLAVNVETQYF.

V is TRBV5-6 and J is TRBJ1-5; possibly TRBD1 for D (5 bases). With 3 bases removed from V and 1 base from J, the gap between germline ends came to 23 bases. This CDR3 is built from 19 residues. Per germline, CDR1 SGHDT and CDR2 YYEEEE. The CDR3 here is CASSSALLNSRGSNQPQHF. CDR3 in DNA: TGTGCCAGCAGCTCAGCCCTTTTGAACTCAAGGGGAAGCAATCAGCCCCAGCATTTT.

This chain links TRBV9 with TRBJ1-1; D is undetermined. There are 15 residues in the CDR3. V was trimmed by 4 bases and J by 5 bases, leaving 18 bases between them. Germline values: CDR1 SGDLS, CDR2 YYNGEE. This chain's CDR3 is CASSPSEGRRTEAFF. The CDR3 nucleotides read TGTGCCAGCAGCCCCTCGGAGGGCAGGAGGACTGAAGCTTTCTTT.

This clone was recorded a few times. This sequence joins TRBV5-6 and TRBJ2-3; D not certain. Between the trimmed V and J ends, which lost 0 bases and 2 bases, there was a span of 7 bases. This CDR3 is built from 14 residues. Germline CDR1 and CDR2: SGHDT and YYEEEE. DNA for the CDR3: TGTGCCAGCAGCTTGGGCGCCCACACAGATACGCAGTATTTT. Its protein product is CASSLGAHTDTQYF.

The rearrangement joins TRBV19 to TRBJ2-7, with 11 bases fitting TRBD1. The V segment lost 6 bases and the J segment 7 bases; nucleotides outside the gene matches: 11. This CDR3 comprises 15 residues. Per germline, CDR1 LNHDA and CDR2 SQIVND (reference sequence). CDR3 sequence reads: CASRAPDRGPGEQYF. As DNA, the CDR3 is TGTGCCAGTAGGGCACCGGACAGGGGGCCGGGAGAGCAGTACTTC.

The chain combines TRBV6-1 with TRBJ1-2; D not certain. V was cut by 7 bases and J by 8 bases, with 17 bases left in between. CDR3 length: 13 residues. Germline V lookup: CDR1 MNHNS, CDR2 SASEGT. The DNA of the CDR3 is TGTGCCAGCAACGTATTACAGATCCCGGGCTACACCTTC. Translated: CASNVLQIPGYTF.

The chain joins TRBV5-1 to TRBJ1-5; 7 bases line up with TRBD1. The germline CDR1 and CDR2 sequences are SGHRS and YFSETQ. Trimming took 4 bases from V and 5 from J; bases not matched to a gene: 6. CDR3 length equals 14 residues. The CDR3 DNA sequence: TGCGCCAGCAGCCCCGGGACAGCCGATCAGCCCCAGCATTTT. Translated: CASSPGTADQPQHF.

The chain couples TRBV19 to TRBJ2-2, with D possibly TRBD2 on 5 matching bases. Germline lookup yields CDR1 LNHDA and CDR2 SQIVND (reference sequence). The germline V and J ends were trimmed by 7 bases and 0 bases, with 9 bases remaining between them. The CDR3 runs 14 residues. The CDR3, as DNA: TGTGCCAGTACCGTGGAGGCGAACACCGGGGAGCTGTTTTTT. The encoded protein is CASTVEANTGELFF.

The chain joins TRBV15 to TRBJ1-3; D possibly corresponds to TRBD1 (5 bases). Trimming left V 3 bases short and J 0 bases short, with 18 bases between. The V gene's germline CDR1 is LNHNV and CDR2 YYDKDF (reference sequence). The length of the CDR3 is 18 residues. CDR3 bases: TGTGCCACCAGCAGCCCTTCCCGGCGGGGCCGCTCTGGAAACACCATATATTTT. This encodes CATSSPSRRGRSGNTIYF.

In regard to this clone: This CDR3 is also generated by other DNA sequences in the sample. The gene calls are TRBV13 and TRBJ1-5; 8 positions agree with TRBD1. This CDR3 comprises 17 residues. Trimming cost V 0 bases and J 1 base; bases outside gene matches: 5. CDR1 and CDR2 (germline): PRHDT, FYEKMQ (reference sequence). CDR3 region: CASSLGTGGNSNQPQHF. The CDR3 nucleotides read TGTGCCAGCAGCTTAGGAACAGGGGGTAACAGCAATCAGCCCCAGCATTTT.

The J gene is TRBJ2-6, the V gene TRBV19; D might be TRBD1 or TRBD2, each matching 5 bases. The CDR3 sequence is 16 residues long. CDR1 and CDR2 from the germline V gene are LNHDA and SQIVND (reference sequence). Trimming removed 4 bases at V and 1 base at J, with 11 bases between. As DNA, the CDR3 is TGTGCCAGTAGTACGGGACGGACTTCTGGGGCCAACGTCCTGACTTTC. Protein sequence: CASSTGRTSGANVLTF.

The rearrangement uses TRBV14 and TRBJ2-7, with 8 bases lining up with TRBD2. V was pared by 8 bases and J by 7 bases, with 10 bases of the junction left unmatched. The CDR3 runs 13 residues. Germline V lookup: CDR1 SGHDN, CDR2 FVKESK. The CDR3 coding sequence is TGTGCCAGCTCGGATAGCGGGATCAGTGAGCAGTACTTC. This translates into CASSDSGISEQYF.

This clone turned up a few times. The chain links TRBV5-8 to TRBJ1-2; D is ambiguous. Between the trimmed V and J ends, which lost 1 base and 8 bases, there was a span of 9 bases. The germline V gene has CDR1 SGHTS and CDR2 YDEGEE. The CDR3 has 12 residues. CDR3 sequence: CASSLFVAGYTF. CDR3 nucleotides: TGTGCCAGCAGCTTGTTTGTTGCAGGCTACACCTTC. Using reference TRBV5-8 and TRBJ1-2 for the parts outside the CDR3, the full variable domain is EAGVTQSPTHLIKTRGQQATLRCSPISGHTSVYWYQQALGLGLQFLLWYDEGEERNRGNFPPRFSGRQFPNYSSELNVNALELEDSALYLCASSLFVAGYTFGSGTRLTVV.

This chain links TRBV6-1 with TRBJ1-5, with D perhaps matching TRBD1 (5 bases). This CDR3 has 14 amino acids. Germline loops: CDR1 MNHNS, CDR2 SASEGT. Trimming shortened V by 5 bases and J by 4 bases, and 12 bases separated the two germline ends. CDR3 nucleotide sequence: TGTGCCAGCAGTTCGTCTCGACAGAATCAGCCCCAGCATTTT. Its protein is CASSSSRQNQPQHF.

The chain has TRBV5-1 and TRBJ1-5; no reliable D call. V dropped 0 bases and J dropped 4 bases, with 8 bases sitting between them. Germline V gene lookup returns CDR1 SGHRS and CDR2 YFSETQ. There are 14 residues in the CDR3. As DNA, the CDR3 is TGCGCCAGCAGCTTGGAAGGCCCGAATCAGCCCCAGCATTTT. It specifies CASSLEGPNQPQHF. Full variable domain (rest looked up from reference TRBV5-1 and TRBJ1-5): KAGVTQTPRYLIKTRGQQVTLSCSPISGHRSVSWYQQTPGQGLQFLFEYFSETQRNKGNFPGRFSGRQFSNSRSEMNVSTLELGDSALYLCASSLEGPNQPQHFGDGTRLSIL.

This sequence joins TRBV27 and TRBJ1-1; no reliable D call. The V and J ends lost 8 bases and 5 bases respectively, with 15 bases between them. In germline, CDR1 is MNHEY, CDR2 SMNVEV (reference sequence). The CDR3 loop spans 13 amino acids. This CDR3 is CASASEGWTEAFF. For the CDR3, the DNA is TGTGCCAGCGCCTCGGAGGGTTGGACTGAAGCTTTCTTT.

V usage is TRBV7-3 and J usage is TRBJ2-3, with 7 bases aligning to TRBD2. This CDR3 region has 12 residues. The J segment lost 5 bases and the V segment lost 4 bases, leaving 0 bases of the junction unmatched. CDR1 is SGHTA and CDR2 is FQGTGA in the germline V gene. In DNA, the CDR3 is TGTGCCAGCAGCTCTAGCGGAGATACGCAGTATTTT. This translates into CASSSSGDTQYF.

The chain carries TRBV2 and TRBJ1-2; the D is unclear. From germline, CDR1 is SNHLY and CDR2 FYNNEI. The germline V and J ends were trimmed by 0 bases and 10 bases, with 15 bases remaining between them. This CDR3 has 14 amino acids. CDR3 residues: CASSEAKVGISYTF. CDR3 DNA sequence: TGTGCCAGCAGTGAAGCGAAAGTTGGCATCTCCTACACCTTC.

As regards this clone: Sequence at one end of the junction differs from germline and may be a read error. CDR3 amino acids: CASSPSQGAGELFF. The CDR3 bases are TGTGCCAGCAGTCCGTCTCAGGGCGCCGGGGAGCTGTTTTTT. This chain joins TRBV10-3 and TRBJ2-2; tentative D call: TRBD1 (5 bases). CDR1 and CDR2 (germline): ENHRY, SYGVKD. The CDR3 extends over 14 amino acids.

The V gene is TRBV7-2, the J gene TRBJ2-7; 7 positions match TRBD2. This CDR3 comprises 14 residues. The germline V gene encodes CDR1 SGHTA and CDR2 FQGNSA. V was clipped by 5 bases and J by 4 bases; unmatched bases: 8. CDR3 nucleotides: TGTGCCAGCAGCAACGGGCCTAGCGGATACGAGCAGTACTTC. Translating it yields CASSNGPSGYEQYF.

CDR3 sequence reads: CASSLVGAAGGTQYF. For the CDR3, the DNA is TGCGCCAGCAGCTTGGTAGGGGCGGCGGGTGGAACCCAGTACTTC. The gene calls are TRBV5-1 and TRBJ2-5, with D perhaps being TRBD1 or TRBD2 (5 bases each). V was cut by 0 bases and J by 8 bases, with 17 bases left in between. In germline, CDR1 is SGHRS, CDR2 YFSETQ. The CDR3 loop spans 15 amino acids.

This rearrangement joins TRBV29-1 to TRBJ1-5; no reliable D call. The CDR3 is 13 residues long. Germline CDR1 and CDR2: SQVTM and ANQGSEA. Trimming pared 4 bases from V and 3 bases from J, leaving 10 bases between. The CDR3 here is CSVVGSINQPQHF. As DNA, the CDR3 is TGCAGCGTTGTCGGTTCCATCAATCAGCCCCAGCATTTT.

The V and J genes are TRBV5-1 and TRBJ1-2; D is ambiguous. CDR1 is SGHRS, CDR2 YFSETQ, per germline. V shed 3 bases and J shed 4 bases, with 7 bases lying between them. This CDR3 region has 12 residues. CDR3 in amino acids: CASSSELYGYTF. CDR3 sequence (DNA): TGCGCCAGCAGCTCAGAGCTCTATGGCTACACCTTC.

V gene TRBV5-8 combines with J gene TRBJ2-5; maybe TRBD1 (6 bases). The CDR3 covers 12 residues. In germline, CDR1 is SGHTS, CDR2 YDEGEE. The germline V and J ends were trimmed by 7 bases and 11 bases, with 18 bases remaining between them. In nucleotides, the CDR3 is TGTGCCAGCGGACAGCTACTTCAAGGGCAGTACTTC. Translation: CASGQLLQGQYF.

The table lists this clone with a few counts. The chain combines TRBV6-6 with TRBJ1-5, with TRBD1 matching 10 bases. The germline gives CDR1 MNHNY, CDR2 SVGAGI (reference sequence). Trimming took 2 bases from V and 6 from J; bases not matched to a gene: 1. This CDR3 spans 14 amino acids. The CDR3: CASSYGQGGQPQHF. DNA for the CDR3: TGTGCCAGCAGTTACGGACAGGGGGGTCAGCCCCAGCATTTT.